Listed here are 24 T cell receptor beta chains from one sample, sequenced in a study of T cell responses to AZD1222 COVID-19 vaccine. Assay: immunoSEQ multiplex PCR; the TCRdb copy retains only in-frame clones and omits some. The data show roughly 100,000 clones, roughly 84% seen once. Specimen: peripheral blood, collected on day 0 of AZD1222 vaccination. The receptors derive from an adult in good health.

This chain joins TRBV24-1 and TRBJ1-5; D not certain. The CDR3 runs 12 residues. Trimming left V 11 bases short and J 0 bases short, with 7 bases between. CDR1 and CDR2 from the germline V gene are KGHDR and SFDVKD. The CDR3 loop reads CARAHSNQPQHF. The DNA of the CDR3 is TGTGCCAGGGCCCATAGCAATCAGCCCCAGCATTTT.

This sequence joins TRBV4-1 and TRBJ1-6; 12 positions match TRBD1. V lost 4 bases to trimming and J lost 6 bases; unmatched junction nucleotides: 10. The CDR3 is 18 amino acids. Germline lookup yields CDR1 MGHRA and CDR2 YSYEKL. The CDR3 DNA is TGCGCCAGCAGCCGGGAACCGGGACAGGGGGCAAGTAATTCACCCCTCCACTTT. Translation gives CASSREPGQGASNSPLHF.

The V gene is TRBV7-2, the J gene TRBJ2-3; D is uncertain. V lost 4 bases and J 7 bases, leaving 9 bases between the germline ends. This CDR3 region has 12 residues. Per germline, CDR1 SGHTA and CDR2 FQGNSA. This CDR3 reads CASSYGSNTQYF. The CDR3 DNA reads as TGTGCCAGCAGCTACGGGTCGAATACGCAGTATTTT.

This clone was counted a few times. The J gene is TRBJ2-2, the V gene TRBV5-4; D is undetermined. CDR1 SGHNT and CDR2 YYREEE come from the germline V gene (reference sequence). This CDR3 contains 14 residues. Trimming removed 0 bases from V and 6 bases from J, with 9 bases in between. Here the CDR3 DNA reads TGTGCCAGCAGCTTGGAGGGCAGTTCCGGGGAGCTGTTTTTT. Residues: CASSLEGSSGELFF.

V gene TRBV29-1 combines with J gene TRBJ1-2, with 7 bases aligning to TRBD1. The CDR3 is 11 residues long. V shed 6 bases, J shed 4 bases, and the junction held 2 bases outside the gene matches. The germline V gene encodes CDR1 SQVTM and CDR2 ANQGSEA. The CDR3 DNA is TGCAGCGTCCGGGACAGCTATGGCTACACCTTC. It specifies CSVRDSYGYTF. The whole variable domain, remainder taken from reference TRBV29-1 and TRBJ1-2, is SAVISQKPSRDICQRGTSLTIQCQVDSQVTMMFWYRQQPGQSLTLIATANQGSEATYESGFVIDKFPISRPNLTFSTLTVSNMSPEDSSIYLCSVRDSYGYTFGSGTRLTVV.

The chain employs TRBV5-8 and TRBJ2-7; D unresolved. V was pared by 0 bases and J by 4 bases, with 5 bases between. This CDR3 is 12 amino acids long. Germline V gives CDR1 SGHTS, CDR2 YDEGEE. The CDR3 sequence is CASSLANYEQYF. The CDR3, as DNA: TGTGCCAGCAGCTTGGCCAATTACGAGCAGTACTTC.

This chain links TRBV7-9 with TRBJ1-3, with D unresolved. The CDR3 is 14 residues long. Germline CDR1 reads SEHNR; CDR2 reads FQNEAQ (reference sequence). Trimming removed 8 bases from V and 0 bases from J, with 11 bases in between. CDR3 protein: CASRGLNSGNTIYF. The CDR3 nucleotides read TGTGCCAGCCGAGGTCTTAACTCTGGAAACACCATATATTTT.

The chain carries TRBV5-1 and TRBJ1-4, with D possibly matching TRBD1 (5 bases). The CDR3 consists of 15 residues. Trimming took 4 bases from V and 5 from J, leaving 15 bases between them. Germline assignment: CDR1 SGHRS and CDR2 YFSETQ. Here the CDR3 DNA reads TGCGCCAGCAGCGCCCCAGGGACTAGGAATGAAAAACTGTTTTTT. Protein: CASSAPGTRNEKLFF.

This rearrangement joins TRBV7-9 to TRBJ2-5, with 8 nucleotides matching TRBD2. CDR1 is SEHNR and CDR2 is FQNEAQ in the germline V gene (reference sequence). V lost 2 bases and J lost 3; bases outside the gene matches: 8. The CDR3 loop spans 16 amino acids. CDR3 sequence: CASSLPEVSGKETQYF. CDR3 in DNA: TGTGCCAGCAGCTTACCGGAGGTTAGCGGGAAAGAGACCCAGTACTTC.

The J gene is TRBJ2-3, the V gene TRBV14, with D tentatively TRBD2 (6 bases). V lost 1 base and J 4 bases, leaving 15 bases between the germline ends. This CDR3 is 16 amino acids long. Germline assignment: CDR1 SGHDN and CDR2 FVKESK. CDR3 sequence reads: CASSQGAGRGADTQYF. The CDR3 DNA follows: TGTGCCAGCAGCCAAGGGGCGGGAAGAGGAGCAGATACGCAGTATTTT.

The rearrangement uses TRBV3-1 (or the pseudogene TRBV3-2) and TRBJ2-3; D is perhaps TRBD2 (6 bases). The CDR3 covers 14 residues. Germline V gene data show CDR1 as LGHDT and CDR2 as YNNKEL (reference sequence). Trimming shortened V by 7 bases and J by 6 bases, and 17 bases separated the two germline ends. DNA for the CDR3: TGTGCCAGCACCCCTGCGGGAATGGTGGATACGCAGTATTTT. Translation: CASTPAGMVDTQYF.

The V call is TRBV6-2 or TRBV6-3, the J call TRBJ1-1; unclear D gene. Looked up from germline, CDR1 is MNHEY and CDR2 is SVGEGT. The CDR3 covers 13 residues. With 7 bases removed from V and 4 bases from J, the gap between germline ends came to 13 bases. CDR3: CASTPWSSTEAFF. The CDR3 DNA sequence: TGTGCCAGCACCCCGTGGAGCTCCACTGAAGCTTTCTTT.

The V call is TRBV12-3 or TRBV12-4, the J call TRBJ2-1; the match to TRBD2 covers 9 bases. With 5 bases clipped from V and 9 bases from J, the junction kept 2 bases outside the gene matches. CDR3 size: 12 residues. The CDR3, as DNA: TGTGCCAGCAGTGGACTAGCGTTTGAGCAGTTCTTC. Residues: CASSGLAFEQFF.

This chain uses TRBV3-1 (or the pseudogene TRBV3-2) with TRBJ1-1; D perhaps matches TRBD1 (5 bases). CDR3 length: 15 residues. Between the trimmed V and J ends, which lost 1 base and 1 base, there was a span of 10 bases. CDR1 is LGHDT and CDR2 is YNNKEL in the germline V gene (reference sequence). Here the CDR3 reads CASSQAGFTNTEAFF. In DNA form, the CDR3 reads TGTGCCAGCAGCCAAGCAGGGTTCACGAACACTGAAGCTTTCTTT.

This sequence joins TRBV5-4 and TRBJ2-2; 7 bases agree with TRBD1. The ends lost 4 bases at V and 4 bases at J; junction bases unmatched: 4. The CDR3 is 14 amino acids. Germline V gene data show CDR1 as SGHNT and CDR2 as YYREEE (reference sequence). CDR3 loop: CASSPGQATGELFF. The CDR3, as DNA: TGTGCCAGCAGCCCCGGACAGGCCACCGGGGAGCTGTTTTTT.

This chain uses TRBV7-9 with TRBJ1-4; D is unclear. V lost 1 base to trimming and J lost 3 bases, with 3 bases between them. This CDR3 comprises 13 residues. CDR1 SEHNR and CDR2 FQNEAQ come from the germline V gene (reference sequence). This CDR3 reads CASSLDANEKLFF. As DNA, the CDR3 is TGTGCCAGCAGCTTAGACGCTAATGAAAAACTGTTTTTT.

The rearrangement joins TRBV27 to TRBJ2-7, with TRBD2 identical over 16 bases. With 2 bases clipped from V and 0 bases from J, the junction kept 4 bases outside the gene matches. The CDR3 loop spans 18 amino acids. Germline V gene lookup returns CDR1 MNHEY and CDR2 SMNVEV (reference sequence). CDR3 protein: CASSLLGLAGGSSYEQYV. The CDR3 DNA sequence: TGTGCCAGCAGTTTACTGGGACTAGCGGGGGGGAGCTCCTACGAGCAGTACGTC.

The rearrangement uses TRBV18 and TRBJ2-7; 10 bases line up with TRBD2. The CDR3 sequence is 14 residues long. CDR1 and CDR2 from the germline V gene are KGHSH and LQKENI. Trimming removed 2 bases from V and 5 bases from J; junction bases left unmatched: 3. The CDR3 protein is CASSPSAGGDEQYF. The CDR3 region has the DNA TGTGCCAGCTCACCATCAGCGGGAGGGGACGAGCAGTACTTC. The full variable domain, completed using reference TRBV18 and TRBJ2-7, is NAGVMQNPRHLVRRRGQEARLRCSPMKGHSHVYWYRQLPEEGLKFMVYLQKENIIDESGMPKERFSAEFPKEGPSILRIQQVVRGDSAAYFCASSPSAGGDEQYFGPGTRLTVT.

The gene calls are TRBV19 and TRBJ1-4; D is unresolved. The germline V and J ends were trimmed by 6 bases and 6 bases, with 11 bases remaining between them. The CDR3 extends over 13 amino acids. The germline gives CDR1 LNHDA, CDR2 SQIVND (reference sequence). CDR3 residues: CASRQPPHEKLFF. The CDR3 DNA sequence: TGTGCCAGTAGACAGCCTCCGCATGAAAAACTGTTTTTT.

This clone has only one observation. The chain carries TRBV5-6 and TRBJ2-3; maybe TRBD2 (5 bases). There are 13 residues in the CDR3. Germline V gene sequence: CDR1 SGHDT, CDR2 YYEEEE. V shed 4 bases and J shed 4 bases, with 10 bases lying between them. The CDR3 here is CASSLPGADTQYF. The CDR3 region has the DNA TGTGCCAGCAGCCTGCCCGGGGCAGATACGCAGTATTTT.

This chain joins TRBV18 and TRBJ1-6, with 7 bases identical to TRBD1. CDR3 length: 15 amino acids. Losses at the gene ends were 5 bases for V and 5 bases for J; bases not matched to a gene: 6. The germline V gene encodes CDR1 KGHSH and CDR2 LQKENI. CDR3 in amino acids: CASSTDRVHNSPLHF. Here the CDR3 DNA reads TGTGCCAGCTCAACAGACAGGGTACATAATTCACCCCTCCACTTT.

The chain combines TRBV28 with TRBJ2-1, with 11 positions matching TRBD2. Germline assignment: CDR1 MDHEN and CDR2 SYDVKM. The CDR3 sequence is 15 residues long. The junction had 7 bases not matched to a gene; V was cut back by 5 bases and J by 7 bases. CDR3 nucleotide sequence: TGTGCCAGCAGTCCGACTAGCGGGATGATTAATGAGCAGTTCTTC. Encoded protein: CASSPTSGMINEQFF.

This chain's CDR3 is CASGTGQGGYNEQFF. In nucleotides, the CDR3 is TGTGCTAGTGGCACGGGACAGGGGGGCTACAATGAGCAGTTCTTC. The chain is built from TRBV12-5 and TRBJ2-1, with TRBD1 matching over 11 bases. The V gene end was trimmed by 6 bases and the J gene end by 3 bases; junction bases not matched to a gene: 4. The CDR3 is 15 amino acids. The germline V gene has CDR1 LGHNT and CDR2 FRNRAP.

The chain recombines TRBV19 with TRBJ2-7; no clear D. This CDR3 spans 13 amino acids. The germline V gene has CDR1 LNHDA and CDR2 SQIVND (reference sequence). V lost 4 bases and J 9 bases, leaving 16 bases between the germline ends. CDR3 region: CASSTRVSERQYF. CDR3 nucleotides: TGTGCCAGTAGTACAAGGGTATCCGAGAGGCAGTACTTC.